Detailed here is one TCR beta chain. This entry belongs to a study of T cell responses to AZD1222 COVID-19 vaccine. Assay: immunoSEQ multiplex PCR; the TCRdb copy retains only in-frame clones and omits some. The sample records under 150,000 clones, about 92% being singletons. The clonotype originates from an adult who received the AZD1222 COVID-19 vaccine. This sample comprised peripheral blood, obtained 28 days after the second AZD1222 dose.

CDR3 amino acids: CASSLLGRNYGYTF. The DNA of the CDR3 is TGTGCCAGCAGCTTACTGGGGAGGAACTATGGCTACACCTTC. The chain has TRBV7-9 and TRBJ1-2; the D is unclear. Per the germline V gene, CDR1 is SEHNR and CDR2 is FQNEAQ (reference sequence). This CDR3 has 14 amino acids. Trimming removed 2 bases at V and 2 bases at J, with 9 bases between.